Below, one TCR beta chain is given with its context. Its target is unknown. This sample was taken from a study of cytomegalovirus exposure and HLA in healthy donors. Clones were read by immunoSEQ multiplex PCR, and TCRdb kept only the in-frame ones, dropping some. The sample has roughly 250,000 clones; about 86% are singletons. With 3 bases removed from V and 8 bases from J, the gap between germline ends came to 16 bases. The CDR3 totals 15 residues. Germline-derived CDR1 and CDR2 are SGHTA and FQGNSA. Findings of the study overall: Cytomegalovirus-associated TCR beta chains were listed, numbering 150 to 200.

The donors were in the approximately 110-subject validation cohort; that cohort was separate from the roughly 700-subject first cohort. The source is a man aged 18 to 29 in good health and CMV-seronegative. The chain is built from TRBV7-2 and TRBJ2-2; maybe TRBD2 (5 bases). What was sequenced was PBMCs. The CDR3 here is CASSFNTRRSGELFF. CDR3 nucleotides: TGTGCCAGCAGCTTTAACACTAGAAGGTCGGGGGAGCTGTTTTTT.